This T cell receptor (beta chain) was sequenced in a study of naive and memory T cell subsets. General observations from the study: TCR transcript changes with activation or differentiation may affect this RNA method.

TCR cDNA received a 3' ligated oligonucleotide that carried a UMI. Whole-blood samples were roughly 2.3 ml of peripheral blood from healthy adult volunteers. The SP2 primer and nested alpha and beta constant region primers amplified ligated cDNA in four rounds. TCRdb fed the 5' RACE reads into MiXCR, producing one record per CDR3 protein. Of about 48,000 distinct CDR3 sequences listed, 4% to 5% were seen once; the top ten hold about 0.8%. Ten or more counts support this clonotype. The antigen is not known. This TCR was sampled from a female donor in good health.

The CDR3 spells CASSIDLRRVGNEQYF. The CDR3 region has the DNA TGTGCCAGTAGTATAGACCTTAGGAGGGTCGGGAACGAGCAGTACTTC. The chain employs TRBV19 and TRBJ2-7; perhaps TRBD2 as D (6 bases). The CDR3 extends over 16 amino acids. V gave up 0 bases and J gave up 5 bases, with 17 bases separating them. Germline assignment: CDR1 LNHDA and CDR2 SQIVND (reference sequence).